This paragraph reports one TCR beta chain. CDR1 SGHDT and CDR2 YYEEEE come from the germline V gene. The CDR3 extends over 12 amino acids. The V end lost 0 bases, the J end lost 5 bases, and 3 bases lay between the germline ends. TCR beta sequencing was performed on blood CD8+ and CD4+ T cells. The patients who served as multiple sclerosis controls were treatment-naive and had stable or active relapsing-remitting disease that fulfilled the revised McDonald criteria. This entry is derived from a study of CD8 T cells in Susac syndrome. An amount of RNA that ranged from about 0.45 to 1 ug was reverse transcribed with random hexamers. Amplification of TCR beta CDR3 spanned 54 Vbeta and 13 Jbeta via immunoSEQ multiplex PCR. TCRdb fed the immunoSEQ multiplex PCR reads into MiXCR, producing one record per CDR3 protein. The sample has 150,000 to 200,000 distinct CDR3 sequences, approximately 95% seen once.

This sequence was found in a human donor with multiple sclerosis. The chain carries TRBV5-6 and TRBJ2-1, with D unclear. The sample taken for sequencing was CD8+ T cells from PBMCs. The CDR3 bases are TGTGCCAGCAGCTTGGTGGACAATGAGCAGTTCTTC. It translates to CASSLVDNEQFF.